Reported below is one T cell receptor (beta chain). The antigen this receptor binds is unknown. Base qualities are not recorded, but no much larger clone differs from it by a single base. The goal of deep resolution MiSeq sequencing was a depth between 1 in 1 million and 1 in 200,000 T cells, and coverage averaged 10x per clonotype. The immunoSEQ hsTCRB Kit was used to generate the TCR beta libraries. In the authors' own workflow: The data were analyzed with ImmunoSEQ Analyzer and ImmunoSEQ Data Assistant, and V, D and J gene assignments followed IMGT definitions. Clonality, which ranges from 0 to 1, was calculated as one minus the normalized Shannon entropy of productive rearrangement frequencies. Only overrepresented clonotypes making up at least 0.05% of the repertoire of each patient were included in the public clonotype analysis. About a dozen age-matched healthy donor repertoires from immuneACCESS served as clonality controls. TCRdb re-hosts the immuneACCESS table, in-frame sequences only. Its copies lack some clones; in the studies checked, an unresolved V gene accounts for under half of them, and the cause for the rest is not known. That table is the source of V, J and clone size, and D and trimming were worked out from the DNA. This sample is represented by 160,000 or so clones; about four fifths of them were singletons. Roughly 4.6% of the sample rests with the top ten.

The time point label on this specimen signifies: approximately 2 years on ibrutinib. For TCR beta library preparation, roughly 2 micrograms of genomic DNA were extracted from the cryopreserved PBMCs. Longitudinal blood samples from CLL patients receiving ibrutinib monotherapy were subjected to high-throughput TCR beta sequencing. The patients took part in an open-label, single-center phase 2 trial of ibrutinib monotherapy. The data stem from a study of cytotoxic CD8 clonotypes in ibrutinib-treated CLL (TCRdb year 2021). About the full investigation: The cohort had 11 relapsed/refractory and about 15 treatment-naive patients; 17 were IGHV unmutated. Every remission and progressive disease sample was obtained while ibrutinib was still being received by the patients. Samples averaged approximately 260,000 productive templates and approximately 100,000 productive rearrangements. Cryopreserved peripheral blood mononuclear cells were obtained prior to treatment, at the time of response, and at either disease progression or sustained remission. Partial responses were observed in about 25 patients and complete responses in 2; after a median follow-up of roughly 62 months, remission was maintained in 14 patients and progression was observed in roughly twelve. Samples at response were collected after a median of roughly twelve months of treatment, with a range of 6 to 36 months. Of the approximately 87 participants in the trial, roughly 26 had longitudinal samples available.

Inclusive of the bounding cysteine and phenylalanine, the CDR3 is 12 residues long. The entry retains the CDR3 DNA only, 36 bases that are in frame from base 1. Cut back by 9 bases and 1 base, the V and J ends lie 9 bases apart. The germline V gene encodes CDR1 MNHNS and CDR2 SASEGT. Study-level results and caveats: An increase in clonality was observed at ibrutinib response, with clonality remaining stable during sustained remission and falling back toward baseline at progression. Lymph node repertoires were not examined, and the timing of sampling was not matched between patients in sustained remission and those whose disease progressed. Public clonotypes were rare and either shrank or stayed stable during treatment, and the rise in clonality at ibrutinib response reflected expansion of private clonotypes. At baseline, clonality was higher than in age-matched healthy donors and showed a strong correlation with circulating CD8+ T-cell counts.

The material sequenced was PBMCs, taken after 24 months of ibrutinib treatment. This chain joins TRBV6-1 to TRBJ1-1, with the D gene not confidently named. The clonotype originates from a human donor with chronic lymphocytic leukemia. The sequence in DNA is TGTGCCAGACCCGTTTCGAACACTGAAGCTTTCTTT. This yields the protein CARPVSNTEAFF.